Listed below are T cell receptor beta chains from one sample, sequenced in a study of CD8 T cells in ankylosing spondylitis. Using its own MiXCR run on the 5' RACE reads, TCRdb lists one record per CDR3 protein. This sample yields 700,000 to 850,000 distinct CDR3 sequences, of which approximately 12% are seen a single time; about 0.49% belongs to the top ten. The specimen sequenced was blood, either unsorted or a sorted T cell fraction (not recorded which). These TCRs come from a male donor with ankylosing spondylitis. CDR3s include the opening cysteine and the closing phenylalanine or tryptophan. The order of the fields is clone size, V gene, D gene, J gene, CDR3 DNA, CDR3 protein. D genes are given only for firm matches. Where a row states a size, it is once, few, many or the class of an expanded clone; other rows omit it.

.,TRBV29-1,TRBD2,TRBJ2-3,TGCAGCGTCCAAATCGGGAGGTCAGATACGCAGTATTTT,CSVQIGRSDTQYF
.,TRBV20-1,.,TRBJ2-5,TGCAGTGCTAGAGATGGGACCTTAGAGACCCAGTACTTC,CSARDGTLETQYF
few,TRBV29-1,TRBD2,TRBJ2-1,TGCAGCGTTGAATCCCGGGAGGGCTACAATGAGCAGTTCTTC,CSVESREGYNEQFF
.,TRBV5-1,.,TRBJ2-7,TGCGCCAGCAGCTTTTTGGCAGGGTGGGAATCCTACGAGCAGTACTTC,CASSFLAGWESYEQYF
.,TRBV28,.,TRBJ2-5,TGTGCCGGGAGCGGAGGCTACCAAGAGACCCAGTACTTC,CAGSGGYQETQYF
many,TRBV29-1,TRBD2,TRBJ2-2,TGCAGCGTCGTGGGGACTAGCCGACGAGGGGAGCTGTTTTTT,CSVVGTSRRGELFF
once,TRBV18,.,TRBJ2-1,TGTGCCAGCTCACCACGGAGGGAACTTGAGCAGTTCTTC,CASSPRRELEQFF
.,TRBV27,.,TRBJ2-5,TGTGCCAGCAGTTTATCGAGGAGGTCTCAAGAGACCCAGTACTTC,CASSLSRRSQETQYF
.,TRBV28,.,TRBJ1-1,TGTGCCAGCAGTTTAGCGACCGGGGCAGCTTTCTTT,CASSLATGAAFF
.,TRBV12-3/TRBV12-4,TRBD1,TRBJ2-1,TGTGCCAGCATGGATGGACAGGGGGTTTATGAGCAGTTCTTC,CASMDGQGVYEQFF
.,TRBV12-3/TRBV12-4,.,TRBJ2-2,TGTGCCAGCAGTTCCCCTACAGGGATGTGGACCGGGGAGCTGTTTTTT,CASSSPTGMWTGELFF
few,TRBV7-2,TRBD2,TRBJ2-5,TGTGCCAGCAGCCCTCTAGCGGGAGGGCCGCCGACCCAGTACTTC,CASSPLAGGPPTQYF
few,TRBV20-1,.,TRBJ1-2,TGCAGTGGGACTGCCTGGGGGAGCTACACCTTC,CSGTAWGSYTF
.,TRBV7-2,TRBD1,TRBJ2-7,TGTGCCAGCAGCCACGACAGGGCCTACGAGCAGTACTTC,CASSHDRAYEQYF
few,TRBV5-1,.,TRBJ2-3,TGCGCCAGCAGCCCTTCCGGGGGGCTAAATACGCAGTATTTT,CASSPSGGLNTQYF
.,TRBV6-1,.,TRBJ1-2,TGTGCCAGCAGTGAAGCGCCTGGGCGCGGCTACACCTTC,CASSEAPGRGYTF
many,TRBV9,.,TRBJ2-3,TGTGCCAGCAGCGTCGGGACAGATACGCAGTATTTT,CASSVGTDTQYF
.,TRBV9,.,TRBJ1-2,TGTGCCAGCAGCGTAGATGTCCTGGGGTATGGCTACACCTTC,CASSVDVLGYGYTF
few,TRBV5-1,.,TRBJ2-5,TGCGCCAGCAGCTTGGTGGGGGATCTACAAGAGACCCAGTACTTC,CASSLVGDLQETQYF
.,TRBV28,.,TRBJ2-7,TGTGCCAGCAGTTCTCCGGAGGGTGGGAGTTACGAGCAGTACTTC,CASSSPEGGSYEQYF
.,TRBV20-1,TRBD2,TRBJ2-5,TGCAGTGCTAGTGACCCGGTCAGCGGGGCCGGGGCGACCCAGTACTTC,CSASDPVSGAGATQYF
many,TRBV12-3/TRBV12-4,TRBD2,TRBJ2-3,TGTGCCAGCAGCTCTAGACTAGCGGGAGGACCAGATACGCAGTATTTT,CASSSRLAGGPDTQYF
few,TRBV5-1,.,TRBJ2-7,TGCGCCAGCAGTGAAAGCGCCAACTACGAGCAGTACTTC,CASSESANYEQYF
.,TRBV12-5,TRBD1,TRBJ2-2,TGTGCTAGTGGTTTGGGACAGGGGGGCACCCGGGAGCTGTTTTTT,CASGLGQGGTRELFF
.,TRBV6-4,.,TRBJ2-1,TGTGCCACGACCCCCTCTAGCAATGAGCAGTTCTTC,CATTPSSNEQFF
few,TRBV27,.,TRBJ1-1,TGTGCCAGCAGTTCGTTACAGGGCTCTGAAGCTTTCTTT,CASSSLQGSEAFF
.,TRBV18,.,TRBJ2-1,TGTGCCAGCTCACCATCTGTAGGCAGCCCTGGCGGTGAGCAGTTCTTC,CASSPSVGSPGGEQFF
few,TRBV20-1,.,TRBJ1-6,TGCAGTGCTGCCTCGCTTGGGCCACCCCTCCACTTT,CSAASLGPPLHF
few,TRBV7-9,.,TRBJ1-2,TGTGCCAGCTCATCCCCCCAACTTGGCTACACCTTC,CASSSPQLGYTF
many,TRBV6-5,TRBD2,TRBJ2-7,TGTGCCAGCAGTTACAGACTAGCGGGGGACTACGAGCAGTACTTC,CASSYRLAGDYEQYF
many,TRBV7-2,.,TRBJ2-7,TGTGCCAGCAGCTTAATCCATCTTTACGAGCAGTACTTC,CASSLIHLYEQYF
few,TRBV4-2,.,TRBJ2-1,TGTGCCAGCAGCCAAGCCGGGGATTCCTACAATGAGCAGTTCTTC,CASSQAGDSYNEQFF
.,TRBV20-1,.,TRBJ1-5,TGCAGTGCTAGGGTGGGACAACCTAGCAATCAGCCCCAGCATTTT,CSARVGQPSNQPQHF
.,TRBV27,TRBD2,TRBJ2-1,TGTGCCAGCAGTGCTTCTAGCGGGACGAACCAGTTCTTC,CASSASSGTNQFF
.,TRBV7-8,.,TRBJ1-1,TGTGCCAGCACTTGGGGGGCGGCGAACACTGAAGCTTTCTTT,CASTWGAANTEAFF
.,TRBV4-2,.,TRBJ2-3,TGTGCCAGCAGCCATACTCGGGGAACAGAGGACACAGATACGCAGTATTTT,CASSHTRGTEDTDTQYF
.,TRBV7-2,TRBD2,TRBJ2-7,TGTGCCAGCAGCTACGGACTAGCGGGAGGACCCTACGAGCAGTACTTC,CASSYGLAGGPYEQYF
many,TRBV3-1,.,TRBJ2-2,TGTGCCAGCAGCCAAGTTACGGGGGAGCTGTTTTTT,CASSQVTGELFF
.,TRBV5-1,TRBD2,TRBJ2-1,TGCGCCAGCAGCGCAAGGACTAGCGGGGGGGCCTACTCCTACAATGAGCAGTTCTTC,CASSARTSGGAYSYNEQFF
few,TRBV29-1,TRBD1,TRBJ2-6,TGCAGCGTCAGGGGGCTCCCCTCTGGGGCCAACGTCCTGACTTTC,CSVRGLPSGANVLTF
many,TRBV7-2,TRBD1,TRBJ2-3,TGTGCCAGCTCAAGGACAGGGGGCGGCACAGATACGCAGTATTTT,CASSRTGGGTDTQYF
few,TRBV7-2,.,TRBJ2-3,TGTGCCAGCAGCTCAAAAACAGGGACAGATACGCAGTATTTT,CASSSKTGTDTQYF
few,TRBV6-2/TRBV6-3,.,TRBJ2-7,TGTGCCAGCAGTTATTGGACAGCCCCCTCCTACGAGCAGTACTTC,CASSYWTAPSYEQYF
few,TRBV20-1,.,TRBJ2-1,TGCAGTGCTAGAGATAGTAAGAATGAGCAGTTCTTC,CSARDSKNEQFF
few,TRBV6-1,TRBD1,TRBJ1-1,TGTGCCACCACACAGGGGGGGGACGCTGAAGCTTTCTTT,CATTQGGDAEAFF
.,TRBV29-1,.,TRBJ2-3,TGCAGCGTGAATGGGGGGTTCACAGATACGCAGTATTTT,CSVNGGFTDTQYF
few,TRBV4-3,.,TRBJ2-3,TGCGCCAGCAGCCAAGAGTCCAGGGGTACGCAGTATTTT,CASSQESRGTQYF
many,TRBV20-1,.,TRBJ2-7,TGCAGTGCTAGAGCAGGACTTAACTCCTACGAGCAGTACTTC,CSARAGLNSYEQYF
few,TRBV4-2,TRBD2,TRBJ2-1,TGTGCCAGCAGCCCGGGCGGGGACTACCAATCCTACAATGAGCAGTTCTTC,CASSPGGDYQSYNEQFF
many,TRBV29-1,.,TRBJ2-7,TGCAGCGTTGATACACTAGGAGGAGAGCAGTACTTC,CSVDTLGGEQYF
.,TRBV4-1,.,TRBJ2-5,TGCGCCAGCAGCCAAGGGACTTGGAGGGAGACCCAGTACTTC,CASSQGTWRETQYF
few,TRBV7-9,.,TRBJ2-3,TGTGCCAGCAGCCCAAACCCGGGGGTCAGCACAGATACGCAGTATTTT,CASSPNPGVSTDTQYF
few,TRBV12-3/TRBV12-4,TRBD1,TRBJ2-2,TGTGCCAGCAGGCCCGCTGGGACAGGGGCCACCGGGGAGCTGTTTTTT,CASRPAGTGATGELFF